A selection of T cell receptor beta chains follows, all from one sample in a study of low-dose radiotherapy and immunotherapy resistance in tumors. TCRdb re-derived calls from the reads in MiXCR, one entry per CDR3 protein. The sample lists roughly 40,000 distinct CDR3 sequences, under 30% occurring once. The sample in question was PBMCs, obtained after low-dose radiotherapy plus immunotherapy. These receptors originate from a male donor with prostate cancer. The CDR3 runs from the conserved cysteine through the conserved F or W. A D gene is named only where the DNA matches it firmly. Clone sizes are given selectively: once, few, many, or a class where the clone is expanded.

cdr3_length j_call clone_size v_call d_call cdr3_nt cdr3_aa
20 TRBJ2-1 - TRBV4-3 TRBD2 TGCGCCAGCAGCCTCCGTCCCGCCGCGGGAGGGCCCGTCGCCTACAATGAGCAGTTCTTC CASSLRPAAGGPVAYNEQFF
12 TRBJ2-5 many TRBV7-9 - TGTGCCAGCAGCTCAACCGGAGAGACCCAGTACTTC CASSSTGETQYF
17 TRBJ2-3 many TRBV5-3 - TGTGCCAGCAGCTTGAAGGGGTCGACAGGCCGGGCGGATACGCAGTATTTT CASSLKGSTGRADTQYF
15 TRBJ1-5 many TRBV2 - TGTGCCAGCAGCCCCCAAGGAGGTGGGAATCAGCCCCAGCATTTT CASSPQGGGNQPQHF
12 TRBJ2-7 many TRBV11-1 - TGTGCCAGCAGCTTTAAAGACTACGAGCAGTACTTC CASSFKDYEQYF
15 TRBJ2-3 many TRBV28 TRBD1 TGTGCCAGCAGCCTCCGGACAGGGTTGTCAGATACGCAGTATTTT CASSLRTGLSDTQYF
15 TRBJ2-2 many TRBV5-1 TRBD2 TGCGCCAGCAGCTCACTAGCGGGAGGCACCGGGGAGCTGTTTTTT CASSSLAGGTGELFF
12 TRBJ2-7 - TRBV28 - TGTGCCAGCAGCCAGGGAAACTACGAGCAGTACTTC CASSQGNYEQYF
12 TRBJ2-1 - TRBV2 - TGTGCCAGCAGTCGCGAGGGGTATGAGCAGTTCTTC CASSREGYEQFF
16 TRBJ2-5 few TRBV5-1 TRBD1 TGCGCCAGCAGGGAGTCGACAGGGGCAAAGGGAGAGACCCAGTACTTC CASRESTGAKGETQYF
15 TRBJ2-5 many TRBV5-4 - TGTGCCAGCAGCCGAACAGCCTGGGGCCAAGAGACCCAGTACTTC CASSRTAWGQETQYF
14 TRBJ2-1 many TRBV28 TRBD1 TGTGCCAGCAAAGGGGGGACAGGGGGTGGGGAGCAGTTCTTC CASKGGTGGGEQFF
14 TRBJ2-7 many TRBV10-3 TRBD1 TGTGCCATCAGGCCGGGACAGGGGGCTTACGAGCAGTACTTC CAIRPGQGAYEQYF
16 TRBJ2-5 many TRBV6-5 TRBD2 TGTGCCAGCAGTTACTCCAGCGGGGGGACCCAAGAGACCCAGTACTTC CASSYSSGGTQETQYF
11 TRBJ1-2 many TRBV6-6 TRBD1 TGTGCCACATCAAACAGGGGTAGCTACACCTTC CATSNRGSYTF
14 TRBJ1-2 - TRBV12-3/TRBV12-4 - TGTGCCATCAGTCACCGACGGATTAACTACGGCTACACCTTC CAISHRRINYGYTF
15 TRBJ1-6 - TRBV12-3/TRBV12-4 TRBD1 TGTGCCAGCAGGGGACAGGGCACCTATAATTCACCCCTCCACTTT CASRGQGTYNSPLHF
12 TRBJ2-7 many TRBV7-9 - TGTGCCAGCAGCTTTGACCCCTACGAGCAGTACTTC CASSFDPYEQYF
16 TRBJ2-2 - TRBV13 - TGTGCCAGCAGCTTTACTCAGGTCGCGAACACCGGGGAGCTGTTTTTT CASSFTQVANTGELFF
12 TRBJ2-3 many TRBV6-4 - TGTGCCAGTAGGACTCCCCCGGGTACGCAGTATTTT CASRTPPGTQYF
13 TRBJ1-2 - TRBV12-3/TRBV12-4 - TGTGCCAGCAGTTTACTCAGGACGGATGGCTACACCTTC CASSLLRTDGYTF
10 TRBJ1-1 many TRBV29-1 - TGCAGCGCCAGGGACACTGAAGCTTTCTTT CSARDTEAFF
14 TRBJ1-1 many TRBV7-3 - TGTGCCAGCAGCTTGGAGGGGCGTGGAACTGAAGCTTTCTTT CASSLEGRGTEAFF
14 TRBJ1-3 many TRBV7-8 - TGTGCCAGCAGCGGACGGGGTTCTGGAAACACCATATATTTT CASSGRGSGNTIYF